The entry below describes one TCR beta chain. Its antigen remains undetermined. There are no base qualities to consult, and no much larger clone falls within one base. The immunoSEQ Assay, a bias-controlled multiplex PCR, was used to amplify TCRbeta CDR3 regions from genomic DNA. For the original study's pipeline: The number of nucleated cells in each sample was estimated by amplification of reference gene primers within the assay. Sequence reads were collapsed and filtered to measure the absolute abundance of every unique TCRbeta CDR3 rearrangement. Productive Simpson clonality was computed per sample as the square root of Simpson's diversity index over productive rearrangements. TCRdb obtained this table from immuneACCESS and retained in-frame rearrangements with V and J assigned. These tables miss some clones; where compared with another copy, unresolved V genes account for less than half of the shortfall, and the remainder is unexplained. From that table come the V and J calls and clone size; the DNA was used to work out D and trimming. The sample has hundreds of thousands of clones on record, around nine tenths of them singletons. Approximately 0.69% of the sample belongs to the ten largest clones.

The entry originates in a study of blood T cell repertoires in COVID-19 (dated by TCRdb to the early 2020s). For context, the study as a whole: Collaborator samples came from the United States, Italy and Spain and covered acute and convalescent phases of COVID-19. Subjects who had been exposed to COVID-19, were actively infected with it, or had recovered from it provided the deeply sampled blood TCRbeta repertoires that made up the dataset. Samples were obtained from the ongoing ImmuneRACE study (first 160 participants) and from 950 to 1,500 subjects provided by 6 global collaborators. A freely available public database, intended as a resource for researchers studying the immune response to SARS-CoV-2, is where the repertoires were released. Nearly every sample came with metadata listing a de-identified subject ID, COVID-19 status, age in years and sex. The material from the prospective study consisted of cDNA or gDNA derived from T cells, B-cell-depleted T cells, or PBMCs. Where HLA class I and class II types were available, the types were taken from metadata supplied by the sample provider, not from assay-based typing.

Points the paper makes about the study in general: Clinical and demographic metadata were provided uncurated, with the amount varying by source and participant.

Collaborating institutions collected whole blood in K2EDTA tubes following their own protocols. For TCRbeta analysis, collaborators shipped samples as frozen whole blood, isolated PBMCs, or DNA extracted from either of those sample types. The receptor was derived from a man in his forties with acute or convalescent COVID-19. Source material: peripheral blood.

The CDR3 has the sequence CASTDRDIPNYGYTF. The DNA sequence is as follows: TGTGCCAGCACCGACCGGGACATACCTAACTATGGCTACACCTTC. The chain joins TRBV6-5 to TRBJ1-2; a tentative D call is TRBD1 (6 bases match). CDR1 and CDR2 are read off the germline V gene as MNHEY and SVGAGI. Including the terminal cysteine and phenylalanine, the CDR3 comprises 15 residues. The only DNA kept is the CDR3, 45 bases in frame from the first base. V lost 7 bases and J lost 0 bases; the stretch between them is 15 bases long.